The 14 T cell receptor beta chains listed next were all sequenced from one sample in a study of blood T cells in healthy people across ages (dated by TCRdb to 2014 to 2015). Library preparation employed 5' RACE. Sequencing used an Illumina HiSeq 2500. A second PCR of roughly 7 to 11 cycles was performed with a sample-barcoded 5' primer and a J-beta primer mix. TCRdb took the public reads, trimmed them with fastp at Q25, ran MiXCR for clone calling and kept in-frame beta chains. When rows share a CDR3 protein, they turn into one entry using the most common DNA and genes. The sample table records some 930,000 distinct CDR3 sequences; 25% to 35% of these occur just once. The ten largest clones represent roughly 10% of the sample. The sample was also reused in another study, on T cells of mothers and their children.

The sample consisted of blood. These receptor sequences come from a woman aged 40 to 50 in good health.

As to this clonotype: Being one base from a much bigger clone, this may be a read error. This likely comes from a read error, as the CDR3 has no conserved phenylalanine or tryptophan at its end. This chain links TRBV20-1 with TRBJ1-2, with D perhaps TRBD1 (6 bases). The V gene lost 0 bases and the J gene lost 4 bases, with 15 bases spanning the gap. This CDR3 comprises 15 residues. Germline-derived CDR1 and CDR2 are DFQATT and SNEGSKA (reference sequence). This chain's CDR3 is CSARDQKGVFYGYTI. CDR3 bases: TGCAGTGCTAGAGACCAAAAGGGGGTTTTCTATGGCTACACCATC.

The rearrangement uses TRBV20-1 and TRBJ1-2; D is unclear. Trimming left V 5 bases short and J 1 base short, with 17 bases between. CDR3 length: 15 residues. Germline CDR1 and CDR2: DFQATT and SNEGSKA (reference sequence). The CDR3 bases are TGCAGTGCTCCCCGTGGCGAGGCAATTAACTATGGCTACACCTTC. This gives the protein CSAPRGEAINYGYTF.

This clonotype has more than one count but fewer than ten. The chain has TRBV29-1 and TRBJ1-2; maybe TRBD1 (5 bases). Deletions cut 1 base from V and 6 bases from J, with 15 bases between. The CDR3 spans 14 residues. Germline V gene data show CDR1 as SQVTM and CDR2 as ANQGSEA. The CDR3 reads CSVEGRRGYDGYTF. In DNA, the CDR3 is TGCAGCGTTGAAGGTCGGCGGGGGTACGATGGCTACACCTTC. Complete variable domain (other parts from reference TRBV29-1 and TRBJ1-2): SAVISQKPSRDICQRGTSLTIQCQVDSQVTMMFWYRQQPGQSLTLIATANQGSEATYESGFVIDKFPISRPNLTFSTLTVSNMSPEDSSIYLCSVEGRRGYDGYTFGSGTRLTVV.

This clonotype was seen a handful of times. The genes are TRBV18 and TRBJ1-2; 8 bases fit TRBD1. This CDR3 has 14 amino acids. V trimming: 4 bases; J trimming: 8 bases; junction bases outside the gene matches: 9. Germline-derived CDR1 and CDR2 are KGHSH and LQKENI. CDR3 loop: CASSLLLDRDGYTF. DNA for the CDR3: TGTGCCAGCTCACTCTTATTGGACAGGGACGGCTACACCTTC.

This clonotype has ten or more counts. This chain uses TRBV3-1 with TRBJ2-5; 8 bases map to TRBD1. V was pared by 6 bases and J by 6 bases, with 6 bases of the junction left unmatched. The CDR3 has 13 amino acids. Germline CDR1 LGHDT, CDR2 YNNKEL (reference sequence). CDR3 sequence (DNA): TGTGCCAGCAGGAAACAGGGGGGTAAGACCCAGTACTTC. Protein: CASRKQGGKTQYF.

This chain links TRBV20-1 with TRBJ1-2; TRBD1 agrees at 8 bases. The junction had 13 bases not matched to a gene; V was cut back by 0 bases and J by 4 bases. This CDR3 comprises 17 residues. The germline V gene encodes CDR1 DFQATT and CDR2 SNEGSKA (reference sequence). In DNA form, the CDR3 reads TGCAGTGCTAGAGAGGGCACGGGACAGGCCAACCCCTATGGCTACACCTTC. This translates into CSAREGTGQANPYGYTF.

The chain employs TRBV7-2 and TRBJ2-1, with TRBD1 identical over 7 bases. The J call may be incorrect, as the DNA end agrees better with TRBJ2-7. This CDR3 is built from 14 residues. Germline V lookup: CDR1 SGHTA, CDR2 FQGNSA. CDR3 sequence: CASKGAGSYNEQYF. The DNA of the CDR3 is TGTGCCAGCAAGGGGGCGGGCTCCTACAATGAGCAGTACTTC.

This clonotype was counted ten times or more. This chain connects TRBV20-1 to TRBJ1-2; 7 nucleotides agree with TRBD1. The CDR3 runs to 14 residues. The V and J ends lost 0 bases and 7 bases, in that order; junction bases with no gene match: 8. Germline V gene lookup returns CDR1 DFQATT and CDR2 SNEGSKA (reference sequence). The CDR3 is CSARDPTGVSGYTF. The CDR3 region has the DNA TGCAGTGCTAGAGACCCTACAGGGGTCTCTGGCTACACCTTC.

The V call is TRBV20-1, the J call TRBJ2-3; perhaps TRBD1 as D (5 bases). CDR1 is DFQATT, CDR2 SNEGSKA, per germline (reference sequence). CDR3 length: 14 amino acids. Trimming took 1 base from V and 4 from J, leaving 12 bases between them. The CDR3 region has the DNA TGCAGTGCTAGAGTCCCAGGGTTGGCAGATACGCAGTATTTT. Translation gives CSARVPGLADTQYF.

The rearrangement joins TRBV11-2 to TRBJ2-5, with D tentatively TRBD1 (6 bases). The CDR3 consists of 15 residues. CDR1 is SGHAT and CDR2 is FQNNGV in the germline V gene. Trimming cost V 8 bases and J 2 bases, with 18 bases left between them. The CDR3 loop is CASQEPRDTQETQYF. The DNA for the CDR3 is TGTGCCAGCCAAGAACCCCGGGACACGCAAGAGACCCAGTACTTC.

This chain links TRBV12-3 or TRBV12-4 with TRBJ1-4, with a tentative D call TRBD1 (6 bases). V lost 3 bases and J lost 3, with 11 bases in between. This CDR3 has 15 residues. CDR3 nucleotides: TGTGCCAGCAGTTTTGACGGGGGCGCTAATGAAAAACTGTTTTTT. Residues: CASSFDGGANEKLFF.

This clonotype came up many times. The CDR3 DNA follows: TGCAGTGCTAGAGAAGACAGCAGCAGCTCCTATAATTCACCCCTCCACTTT. Protein sequence: CSAREDSSSSYNSPLHF. This sequence joins TRBV20-1 and TRBJ1-6; D perhaps matches TRBD1 (5 bases). V was pared by 0 bases and J by 0 bases, with 12 bases between. This CDR3 contains 17 residues. Germline V gives CDR1 DFQATT, CDR2 SNEGSKA (reference sequence).

This clonotype was recorded many times. The CDR3 DNA reads as TGTGCCAGCAGTGTGGGACAGGCGAGTAACTATGGCTACACCTTC. Residues: CASSVGQASNYGYTF. The chain couples TRBV12-3 or TRBV12-4 to TRBJ1-2, with 8 bases aligning to TRBD1. The CDR3 totals 15 residues. The trim removed 5 bases at V and 1 base at J, leaving 6 bases unmatched.

The chain employs TRBV7-9 and TRBJ2-5; 8 bases map to TRBD2. The CDR3 has 16 amino acids. Germline CDR1 SEHNR, CDR2 FQNEAQ (reference sequence). V lost 4 bases and J lost 5; bases outside the gene matches: 12. This CDR3 is CASSSSRPGRGETQYF. For the CDR3, the DNA is TGTGCCAGCAGCTCAAGTCGCCCCGGGAGGGGGGAGACCCAGTACTTC.